The 2 T cell receptor beta chains given below trace back to one sample, sequenced in a study of cytomegalovirus exposure and HLA in healthy donors (dated by TCRdb to about 2017). The library was obtained by the immunoSEQ multiplex PCR assay. The multiplex PCR relied on a mix of 60 forward primers for TCR Vbeta segments and 13 reverse primers for TCR Jbeta segments. The clones in this table, taken by TCRdb from immuneACCESS, are in-frame only. Not every clone is retained; where verified, under half of the shortfall comes from an unresolved V gene, and the cause of the rest is unknown. This sample is represented by a few hundred thousand clones; roughly 80% of them were singletons. The ten largest account for 15% of the sample. The sample consisted of PBMCs. These receptor sequences come from a man in his forties or fifties in good health and CMV-seronegative.

The CDR3 DNA reads as TGTGCCAGCAGTTTATCGAACAGGGGATCAGGCGAGCAGTACTTC. Protein sequence: CASSLSNRGSGEQYF. The rearrangement joins TRBV27 to TRBJ2-7; 7 bases map to TRBD1. Germline V CDR1 and CDR2: MNHEY, SMNVEV (reference sequence). V dropped 0 bases and J dropped 6; count of bases not matched to a gene: 8. The CDR3 totals 15 residues.

Only one count was recorded for this clone. This sequence joins TRBV11-1 and TRBJ1-3; no clear D. Per germline, CDR1 SGHAT and CDR2 FQDESV (reference sequence). Trimming took off 5 bases at V and 0 bases at J, with 5 bases between the two ends. The CDR3 is 13 residues long. This CDR3 reads CASSRDSGNTIYF. CDR3 nucleotides: TGTGCCAGCAGCCGGGACTCTGGAAACACCATATATTTT.